This T cell receptor (beta chain) is from a study of human T cells and chemical hapten exposure. Whole-study context: The use of 2% DPC on roughly 2 cm by roughly 2 cm of upper inner arm skin constituted sensitization. Women made up most patients, who had alopecia areata, totalis or universalis. Study results and caveats: There was no change with DPC sensitization in TCRs above 1 in 1000 frequency.

The table lists this clonotype with a few counts. Its antigen remains unknown. In the study's own analysis: Across samples, TCR counts had a median of about 88,000 and ranged from about 20,000 to 750,000. Via MiXCR, TCRdb re-called the RACE reads, giving one row per CDR3 protein. The V and J calls and clone size are TCRdb's, not the authors'. The table lists under 300,000 distinct CDR3 sequences, approximately 7.5% of them singletons, with 1.2% in the top ten. Time point denoted: pre-sensitization, week 0. The treatment here: therapeutic diphenylcyclopropenone sensitization with weekly scalp DPC. This CDR3 contains 17 residues. With 4 bases clipped from V and 1 base from J, the junction kept 10 bases outside the gene matches. In germline, CDR1 is MGHRA, CDR2 YSYEKL.

This clonotype originated in a man younger than 35 with alopecia areata. Some clones in this sample may be carry-over from other donors' samples. The chain has TRBV4-1 and TRBJ2-3; 8 bases are a match to TRBD1. The material sequenced was whole blood, taken in connection with sensitization to the hapten diphenylcyclopropenone (DPC). The CDR3 bases are TGCGCCAGCAGCCCCAAGACAGGGGTTGAAGGCACAGATACGCAGTATTTT. It encodes CASSPKTGVEGTDTQYF.